A selection of T cell receptor beta chains follows, all from one sample in a study of blood T cell repertoires in COVID-19. Using immunoSEQ multiplex PCR, the repertoire was profiled, and TCRdb retains in-frame clones only, with some absent. The repertoire includes approximately 210,000 clones, 84% of them detected once, and 5.1% sits in the top ten. The sample taken for sequencing was peripheral blood. The receptors were gathered from a woman in her 70s with active or convalescent COVID-19. The CDR3 runs from the conserved cysteine through the conserved F or W. A D gene is named only where the DNA matches it firmly. Clone size is stated in some rows and not others, as once, few, many or a class when expanded.

j_call cdr3_length d_call clone_size v_call cdr3_aa cdr3_nt
TRBJ2-5 15 - - TRBV6-1 CASSEASQGQETQYF TGTGCCAGCAGTGAGGCATCCCAGGGGCAAGAGACCCAGTACTTC
TRBJ2-5 12 - - TRBV5-1 CASSFGLETQYF TGCGCCAGCAGTTTTGGGCTGGAGACCCAGTACTTC
TRBJ2-2 16 TRBD1 - TRBV2 CASSDLRDRGTGELFF TGTGCCAGCAGCGATCTCCGGGACAGGGGAACCGGGGAGCTGTTTTTT
TRBJ1-1 11 - - TRBV2 CASSVRVEAFF TGTGCCAGCAGTGTAAGAGTTGAAGCTTTCTTT
TRBJ2-1 17 - - TRBV9 CASSSEDRTFSYNEQFF TGTGCCAGCAGCTCGGAAGATAGGACATTTAGTTACAATGAGCAGTTCTTC
TRBJ2-5 13 TRBD2 - TRBV10-1 CASSAGPRGTQYF TGCGCCAGCTCAGCGGGGCCCCGCGGGACCCAGTACTTC
TRBJ2-7 12 - few TRBV18 CASSPGGYEQYF TGTGCCAGCTCACCGGGAGGCTACGAGCAGTACTTC
TRBJ2-5 14 - - TRBV19 CASRPAGGVETQYF TGTGCCAGTAGGCCGGCGGGTGGAGTAGAGACCCAGTACTTC
TRBJ1-2 14 - - TRBV28 CASSTGLANYGYTF TGTGCCAGCAGCACCGGCCTAGCTAACTATGGCTACACCTTC
TRBJ2-3 18 - - TRBV5-5 CASSSPPGAGGSTDTQYF TGTGCCAGCAGCTCCCCACCGGGGGCCGGGGGGAGCACAGATACGCAGTATTTT
TRBJ1-4 16 TRBD1 - TRBV29-1 CSVGKRGQGPNEKLFF TGCAGCGTTGGGAAGAGGGGGCAGGGACCTAATGAAAAACTGTTTTTT
TRBJ1-4 17 TRBD1 - TRBV7-2 CASTRTGPGSTNEKLFF TGTGCCAGCACCCGGACAGGCCCAGGGTCAACTAATGAAAAACTGTTTTTT
TRBJ2-3 16 TRBD2 - TRBV7-9 CASSSISGRRTDTQYF TGTGCCAGCAGCTCTATCAGCGGGAGACGCACAGATACGCAGTATTTT
TRBJ2-1 13 TRBD2 - TRBV6-5 CASSTGLAGEQFF TGTGCCAGCAGTACTGGACTAGCCGGCGAGCAGTTCTTC
TRBJ1-4 15 TRBD1 - TRBV2 CASSPQGARSEKLFF TGTGCCAGCAGCCCACAGGGGGCGCGATCTGAAAAACTGTTTTTT
TRBJ2-7 14 TRBD1 - TRBV11-2 CASSWGQGVGEQYF TGTGCCAGCAGCTGGGGACAGGGGGTAGGCGAGCAGTACTTC
TRBJ1-1 13 - few TRBV6-5 CASSWGLQLEAFF TGTGCCAGCAGTTGGGGCCTACAGCTTGAAGCTTTCTTT
TRBJ2-7 13 - - TRBV27 CASSFHSSYEQYF TGTGCCAGCAGTTTTCACAGCTCCTACGAGCAGTACTTC
TRBJ2-7 16 TRBD1 - TRBV9 CASSGSPGQGIYEQYF TGTGCCAGCAGCGGCTCTCCGGGACAGGGGATCTACGAGCAGTACTTC
TRBJ2-1 13 TRBD2 - TRBV10-3 CAIKGTSHDEQFF TGTGCCATAAAAGGGACTAGCCACGATGAGCAGTTCTTC
TRBJ1-2 14 - - TRBV11-2 CASSSRQGHYGYTF TGTGCCAGCAGCTCTCGCCAGGGCCACTATGGCTACACCTTC
TRBJ2-7 13 TRBD2 few TRBV7-9 CASSLAGAYEQYF TGTGCCAGCAGCCTGGCGGGAGCCTACGAGCAGTACTTC
TRBJ1-2 11 - few TRBV28 CASSLRFGYTF TGTGCCAGCAGTTTGAGATTCGGCTACACCTTC
TRBJ1-5 15 TRBD1 - TRBV15 CATSRDGTVNQPQHF TGTGCCACCAGCAGAGATGGGACAGTCAATCAGCCCCAGCATTTT
TRBJ2-5 15 - few TRBV7-7 CASSLRPGLQETQYF TGTGCTAGCAGCCTGAGGCCGGGTCTTCAAGAGACCCAGTACTTC
TRBJ1-6 13 - - TRBV30 CAWSTGEESPLHF TGTGCCTGGAGTACAGGAGAAGAATCACCCCTCCACTTT
TRBJ2-1 18 TRBD2 - TRBV7-9 CASSLGETSLGNTMEQFF TGTGCCAGCAGCTTAGGAGAGACTAGCCTGGGAAATACAATGGAGCAGTTCTTC
TRBJ2-4 15 TRBD1 once TRBV2 CASRETGLAKNIQYF TGTGCCAGCAGGGAGACAGGGTTAGCCAAAAACATTCAGTACTTC
TRBJ2-7 15 TRBD2 - TRBV5-4 CASSLDTSGINEQYF TGTGCCAGCAGCTTGGATACTAGCGGGATTAACGAGCAGTACTTC
TRBJ1-5 13 TRBD1 - TRBV9 CASGGTGNQPQHF TGTGCCAGCGGGGGGACAGGTAATCAGCCCCAGCATTTT
TRBJ2-7 15 TRBD2 - TRBV7-2 CASSSRGGARYEQYF TGTGCCAGCAGCTCCCGGGGGGGCGCTAGGTACGAGCAGTACTTC
TRBJ2-1 16 TRBD2 - TRBV5-1 CASSLAGGAGGGEQFF TGCGCCAGCAGCTTGGCCGGAGGAGCGGGGGGAGGTGAGCAGTTCTTC
TRBJ1-1 14 - - TRBV29-1 CSVGAGHPKTEAFF TGCAGCGTTGGAGCGGGACACCCGAAGACTGAAGCTTTCTTT
TRBJ2-5 13 - - TRBV24-1 CATSDSYQETQYF TGTGCCACCAGTGATTCCTACCAAGAGACCCAGTACTTC
TRBJ2-7 13 - - TRBV6-5 CASSRRGPYEQYF TGTGCCAGCAGTCGTAGGGGCCCCTACGAGCAGTACTTC
TRBJ1-6 16 - - TRBV5-4 CASSLGGRVVDSPLHF TGTGCCAGCAGCTTGGGGGGCAGGGTAGTGGATTCACCCCTCCACTTT
TRBJ2-4 15 TRBD2 - TRBV30 CAWSSGRFAKNIQYF TGTGCCTGGAGTAGCGGGAGGTTCGCCAAAAACATTCAGTACTTC
TRBJ2-3 17 TRBD2 few TRBV25-1 CASSEYRLAGGTDTQYF TGTGCCAGCAGTGAATATCGGCTAGCGGGGGGCACAGATACGCAGTATTTT
TRBJ1-2 15 - - TRBV9 CASSVAVAGPYGYTF TGTGCCAGCAGCGTAGCGGTAGCAGGGCCCTATGGCTACACCTTC
TRBJ1-1 14 TRBD1 - TRBV5-1 CASSLGQGYTEAFF TGCGCCAGCAGCTTAGGACAGGGGTACACTGAAGCTTTCTTT
TRBJ1-6 14 - once TRBV28 CASTRGGYNSPLHF TGTGCCAGCACCCGGGGGGGTTATAATTCACCCCTCCACTTT
TRBJ2-1 14 - - TRBV30 CAFSPGIPNNEQFF TGTGCCTTTTCTCCCGGGATTCCGAACAATGAGCAGTTCTTC
TRBJ2-3 14 TRBD2 once TRBV5-1 CASSLGLAVDTQYF TGCGCCAGCAGCTTAGGACTAGCGGTAGATACGCAGTATTTT
TRBJ1-6 15 TRBD1 - TRBV28 CASSQPGTGISPLHF TGTGCCAGCAGCCAGCCCGGGACAGGTATTTCACCCCTCCACTTT
TRBJ1-1 15 - - TRBV5-4 CASSNPGVLNTEAFF TGTGCCAGCAGCAATCCAGGGGTCCTGAACACTGAAGCTTTCTTT
TRBJ1-4 14 - - TRBV19 CASSNGLGNEKLFF TGTGCCAGTAGTAACGGACTGGGAAATGAAAAACTGTTTTTT
TRBJ2-2 18 TRBD2 - TRBV14 CASSQHVGLAQLAGELFF TGTGCCAGCAGCCAACACGTCGGACTAGCGCAACTCGCCGGGGAGCTGTTTTTT
TRBJ1-2 14 - - TRBV24-1 CATSDATGDYGYTF TGTGCCACCAGTGACGCGACAGGCGACTATGGCTACACCTTC
TRBJ1-1 12 - - TRBV5-1 CASSQGGKEAFF TGCGCCAGCAGCCAAGGGGGTAAGGAAGCTTTCTTT
TRBJ2-5 17 - - TRBV5-1 CASSLAVGPDFQETQYF TGCGCCAGCAGCTTGGCCGTGGGCCCGGATTTCCAAGAGACCCAGTACTTC
TRBJ1-3 15 - many TRBV5-1 CASSPAASSGNTIYF TGCGCCAGCAGCCCGGCAGCGAGCTCTGGAAACACCATATATTTT
TRBJ2-7 14 - once TRBV3-1/TRBV3-2 CASSRGPQAYEQYF TGTGCCAGCAGTAGGGGCCCACAGGCCTACGAGCAGTACTTC
TRBJ1-1 13 TRBD1 - TRBV12-3/TRBV12-4 CASSTTGGRGAFF TGTGCCAGCAGTACCACAGGGGGCCGAGGAGCTTTCTTT
TRBJ1-6 15 - - TRBV30 CASRPQLSYNSPLHF TGTGCCTCGCGCCCACAGCTCTCCTATAATTCACCCCTCCACTTT
TRBJ1-4 16 - - TRBV5-1 CASSLPQGTNNEKLFF TGCGCCAGCAGCTTACCACAGGGAACAAATAATGAAAAACTGTTTTTT
TRBJ1-4 14 - - TRBV29-1 CSASLYATNEKLFF TGCAGCGCTTCCTTATATGCAACTAATGAAAAACTGTTTTTT